A selection of T cell receptor beta chains follows, all from one sample in a study of cytomegalovirus exposure and HLA in healthy donors. Some clones are missing from TCRdb's copy, which holds only in-frame ones; the method was immunoSEQ multiplex PCR. This repertoire includes around 80,000 clones. Sequencing used PBMCs. These receptors were collected from a man in his forties in good health and CMV-seronegative. Both conserved end residues are part of each CDR3. D genes are given only for firm matches.

cdr3_aa cdr3_nt v_call d_call j_call
CASSPITSGSPTDTQYF TGTGCCAGCTCTCCCATTACTAGCGGGAGTCCCACAGATACGCAGTATTTT TRBV18 TRBD2 TRBJ2-3
CASSTPGGLNTEAFF TGTGCCAGCAGCACTCCAGGGGGCCTGAACACTGAAGCTTTCTTT TRBV28 TRBD1 TRBJ1-1
CASSEARQFYGYTF TGTGCCAGCAGTGAAGCAAGACAGTTCTATGGCTACACCTTC TRBV6-1 . TRBJ1-2
CASSQTESTDTQYF TGTGCCAGCAGCCAGACAGAGAGCACAGATACGCAGTATTTT TRBV14 . TRBJ2-3
CASSLMFLNLGPTEAFF TGTGCCAGCAGCTTGATGTTTTTAAACTTGGGCCCCACTGAAGCTTTCTTT TRBV5-6 . TRBJ1-1
CASSLLAGSADTQYF TGTGCCAGCAGCCTACTAGCGGGAAGCGCAGATACGCAGTATTTT TRBV14 TRBD2 TRBJ2-3
CASRTGNTEAFF TGTGCCAGCAGAACAGGGAACACTGAAGCTTTCTTT TRBV27 . TRBJ1-1
CASSAGTGVEQYF TGTGCCAGCAGCGCCGGGACAGGGGTCGAGCAGTACTTC TRBV9 TRBD1 TRBJ2-7
CASSQTGVVTDTQYF TGTGCCAGCAGCCAGACAGGGGTAGTTACAGATACGCAGTATTTT TRBV7-2 TRBD1 TRBJ2-3
CASSEVASVGEQFF TGTGCCAGCAGTGAGGTGGCTAGCGTTGGTGAGCAGTTCTTC TRBV2 . TRBJ2-1
CAGLGQYF TGTGCCGGGCTGGGGCAGTACTTC TRBV19 . TRBJ2-7
CASSRVEGTGELFF TGTGCCAGCTCCAGGGTGGAAGGCACCGGGGAGCTGTTTTTT TRBV2 . TRBJ2-2
CASSPPFRQTTSREQFF TGTGCCAGCTCACCACCGTTCCGACAGACAACTAGCAGAGAGCAGTTCTTC TRBV18 . TRBJ2-1
CASSRWTGGDNYGYTF TGTGCCAGCAGCCGGTGGACAGGGGGGGATAACTATGGCTACACCTTC TRBV7-8 TRBD1 TRBJ1-2
CASSDIRGEAFF TGTGCCAGCAGTGACATCAGGGGTGAAGCTTTCTTT TRBV6-4 . TRBJ1-1
CASSQSPPGSYEQYF TGTGCCAGCAGCCAATCACCACCGGGATCCTACGAGCAGTACTTC TRBV14 . TRBJ2-7
CASGPGLGNEKLFF TGTGCCAGCGGACCGGGACTGGGAAATGAAAAACTGTTTTTT TRBV11-2 . TRBJ1-4
CASSPRGGLVEAQYF TGTGCCAGCTCACCACGCGGGGGTCTTGTAGAGGCGCAGTATTTT TRBV18 TRBD2 TRBJ2-3
CASILAGGPQETQYF TGCGCCAGCATCCTTGCGGGGGGACCTCAAGAGACCCAGTACTTC TRBV5-1 TRBD2 TRBJ2-5
CASSLTREGRQYF TGTGCCAGCAGCTTGACCCGGGAAGGACGGCAGTACTTC TRBV5-5 . TRBJ2-7
CASSHDGGETQYF TGTGCTAGCAGCCACGATGGGGGGGAGACCCAGTACTTC TRBV7-7 . TRBJ2-5
CASSLGPLNTEAFF TGCGCCAGCAGCCTAGGTCCTCTGAACACTGAAGCTTTCTTT TRBV5-1 . TRBJ1-1
CASSEYADRTDTQYF TGTGCCAGCAGTGAATACGCGGACAGAACAGATACGCAGTATTTT TRBV25-1 . TRBJ2-3
CASSLSLAGVSYNEQFF TGTGCCAGCAGCTTGAGTTTAGCGGGGGTCTCCTACAATGAGCAGTTCTTC TRBV7-9 TRBD2 TRBJ2-1
CASSLRTGKWEQYF TGTGCCAGCAGCTTAAGGACAGGGAAGTGGGAGCAGTACTTC TRBV7-2 TRBD1 TRBJ2-7
CASSFYPGADTQYF TGTGCCAGCAGCTTCTATCCAGGGGCAGATACGCAGTATTTT TRBV7-9 . TRBJ2-3
CASSFGDGLSYNEQFF TGTGCCAGCAGTTTTGGAGACGGATTATCCTACAATGAGCAGTTCTTC TRBV25-1 . TRBJ2-1
CASSATGAGYEQYF TGCGCCAGCAGTGCAACGGGAGCGGGGTACGAGCAGTACTTC TRBV10-2 TRBD2 TRBJ2-7
CASSRATSGAYNEQFF TGTGCCAGCTCACGAGCGACTAGCGGGGCATACAATGAGCAGTTCTTC TRBV18 TRBD2 TRBJ2-1
CSVDPGTGGNGYTF TGCAGCGTTGACCCCGGGACAGGGGGAAATGGCTACACCTTC TRBV29-1 TRBD1 TRBJ1-2
CASSSTIMTSGEPYEQYF TGTGCCAGCAGTTCTACCATCATGACTAGCGGGGAACCCTACGAGCAGTACTTC TRBV7-9 TRBD2 TRBJ2-7
CASSLAHGWEQYF TGTGCCAGCAGCTTAGCGCACGGGTGGGAGCAGTACTTC TRBV7-2 . TRBJ2-7
CASSLNRGHREQYF TGTGCCAGCAGTCTAAACAGGGGGCATCGCGAGCAGTACTTC TRBV28 TRBD1 TRBJ2-7
CASSYEQGVRNEQFF TGTGCCAGTAGTTACGAGCAGGGGGTTAGGAATGAGCAGTTCTTC TRBV19 TRBD1 TRBJ2-1
CASSQGPRPYNEQFF TGTGCCAGCTCCCAGGGCCCGAGGCCCTACAATGAGCAGTTCTTC TRBV18 . TRBJ2-1
CASSHRTSGSWGGGELFF TGTGCCAGCAGCCATCGGACTAGCGGGAGCTGGGGCGGCGGGGAGCTGTTTTTT TRBV7-2 TRBD2 TRBJ2-2
CASSSSHQPQHF TGTGCCAGCAGCTCAAGCCACCAGCCCCAGCATTTT TRBV7-8 . TRBJ1-5
CATALAASTDTQYF TGTGCCACCGCTCTGGCGGCTAGCACAGATACGCAGTATTTT TRBV2 . TRBJ2-3
CASSYPGRDEQFF TGTGCCAGCAGCTACCCGGGGAGGGATGAGCAGTTCTTC TRBV5-5 TRBD2 TRBJ2-1
CASSGVASGELFF TGCGCCAGCAGTGGAGTAGCTTCCGGGGAGCTGTTTTTT TRBV10-2 . TRBJ2-2
CAGGGDLGAFF TGTGCCGGGGGGGGCGATCTAGGAGCTTTCTTT TRBV2 . TRBJ1-1
CAIYGQGDTGELFF TGCGCCATCTACGGACAGGGGGACACCGGGGAGCTGTTTTTT TRBV10-2 TRBD1 TRBJ2-2
CASSELAKNIQYF TGTGCCAGCAGCGAACTAGCCAAAAACATTCAGTACTTC TRBV28 . TRBJ2-4
CASSSWRLNTEAFF TGTGCCAGTAGTTCATGGCGGTTGAACACTGAAGCTTTCTTT TRBV19 . TRBJ1-1
CSATGGTEQFF TGCAGTGCCACAGGGGGGACTGAGCAGTTCTTC TRBV20-1 TRBD1 TRBJ2-1
CASSLRPSGIETQYF TGTGCCAGCAGCCTACGCCCGTCGGGGATAGAGACCCAGTACTTC TRBV5-6 . TRBJ2-5
CASSLAGGTNYGYTF TGTGCCAGCAGTTTGGCGGGGGGAACTAACTATGGCTACACCTTC TRBV28 . TRBJ1-2
CASSLEYRLAAPKNNEQFF TGTGCCAGCAGCTTAGAATATCGACTAGCGGCACCCAAAAACAATGAGCAGTTCTTC TRBV7-9 TRBD2 TRBJ2-1